The source of this TCR beta chain is a study of blood T cell repertoires in COVID-19. Across the whole study: Collection of acute and convalescent COVID-19 samples took place in the United States, Italy and Spain.

The assay was immunoSEQ multiplex PCR, and TCRdb's table has in-frame clones only and misses some. The repertoire has 240,000 or so clones, approximately 86% of them found once; the top ten carry about 3.1%. About this clone itself: Additional DNA sequences in this sample encode the identical CDR3.

The ends were cut back, 1 base at V and 1 base at J, with 6 bases in the middle. The CDR3 has 14 amino acids. Germline assignment: CDR1 PRHDT and CDR2 FYEKMQ (reference sequence). The sequence came from a woman in her thirties who had recovered from COVID-19. The V gene is TRBV13, the J gene TRBJ2-3, with D possibly matching TRBD2 (6 bases). The material sequenced was peripheral blood. This CDR3 is CASSLAGGTDTQYF. The CDR3 nucleotides are TGTGCCAGCAGCTTAGCGGGGGGCACAGATACGCAGTATTTT.